Listed below are T cell receptor beta chains from one sample, sequenced in a study of blood T cells in healthy people across ages. TCRdb processed the 5' RACE reads anew with MiXCR; each CDR3 protein has one entry. The sample contains roughly 800,000 distinct CDR3 sequences, roughly 64% of which appear only once. Source material: blood. Every receptor here comes from a man aged 25-45 years in good health. Each CDR3 is given with its conserved first and last residue. The D gene is left open where the match is weak. Only part of the rows carry a size: once, few, many, or a class if the clone is expanded.

d_gene,abundance,j_gene,v_gene,CDR3aa,CDR3nt
NA,NA,TRBJ2-7,TRBV25-1,CASSEYWVVGYEQYF,TGTGCCAGCAGTGAATATTGGGTAGTTGGGTACGAGCAGTACTTC
NA,NA,TRBJ1-2,TRBV3-1,CASSPEGTYGYTF,TGTGCCAGCAGCCCGGAGGGGACCTATGGCTACACCTTC
TRBD2,NA,TRBJ2-3,TRBV14,CASSQGTSGRINTQYF,TGTGCCAGCAGCCAAGGAACTAGCGGGAGGATAAATACGCAGTATTTT
NA,NA,TRBJ1-5,TRBV30,CAWSRERNQPQHF,TGTGCCTGGAGTCGGGAGCGCAATCAGCCCCAGCATTTT
NA,NA,TRBJ1-1,TRBV20-1,CSARSGGAHAFF,TGCAGTGCTAGATCGGGTGGAGCGCATGCTTTCTTT
TRBD1,NA,TRBJ1-2,TRBV28,CASSVQGGYGYTF,TGTGCCAGCAGTGTCCAGGGGGGCTATGGCTACACCTTC
TRBD1,NA,TRBJ1-4,TRBV14,CASSPRGGSEKLFF,TGTGCCAGCAGCCCCAGGGGGGGGTCTGAAAAACTGTTTTTT
TRBD2,NA,TRBJ2-4,TRBV5-6,CASSRLAGPKNIQYF,TGTGCCAGCAGCCGACTAGCGGGTCCCAAAAACATTCAGTACTTC
NA,NA,TRBJ1-5,TRBV10-3,CAIGDSTGGVQPQHF,TGTGCCATCGGTGACTCGACTGGGGGCGTTCAGCCCCAGCATTTT
NA,NA,TRBJ2-7,TRBV6-5,CASRSTYEQYF,TGTGCCAGCAGGTCTACCTACGAGCAGTACTTC
NA,NA,TRBJ1-2,TRBV9,CASTSPHRANYGYTF,TGTGCCAGCACCAGCCCCCACAGGGCTAACTATGGCTACACCTTC
NA,NA,TRBJ1-2,TRBV4-2,CASSQDHRDRYGYTF,TGTGCCAGCAGCCAAGACCACAGGGATCGCTATGGCTACACCTTC
TRBD1,NA,TRBJ2-2,TRBV29-1,CSAARDRGTGELFF,TGCAGCGCCGCTAGGGACAGAGGCACCGGGGAGCTGTTTTTT
TRBD2,few,TRBJ2-1,TRBV10-2,CASSAGTSGLSEQFF,TGCGCCAGCAGTGCCGGGACTAGCGGGCTTAGTGAGCAGTTCTTC
NA,NA,TRBJ2-3,TRBV10-3,CAIGSRTTQYF,TGTGCCATCGGATCGCGAACTACGCAGTATTTT
TRBD1,NA,TRBJ1-5,TRBV18,CASSVDRDSQPQHF,TGTGCCAGCTCAGTGGACAGGGACAGTCAGCCCCAGCATTTT
TRBD2,NA,TRBJ2-2,TRBV28,CASSLGLAGTGELFF,TGTGCCAGCAGTTTAGGGCTAGCGGGGACCGGGGAGCTGTTTTTT
NA,NA,TRBJ2-2,TRBV10-3,CAIRAGFGELFF,TGTGCCATCAGGGCGGGATTCGGGGAGCTGTTTTTT
NA,NA,TRBJ2-3,TRBV11-2,CASSSDSGSTTQYF,TGTGCCAGCAGCTCTGATTCGGGTTCCACTACGCAGTATTTT
TRBD1,few,TRBJ2-1,TRBV20-1,CSASDRDPNEQFF,TGCAGTGCTAGCGACAGGGACCCCAATGAGCAGTTCTTC
NA,NA,TRBJ1-2,TRBV6-4,CASSDSAGYTF,TGTGCCAGCAGTGACTCAGCTGGCTACACCTTC
TRBD2,few,TRBJ2-5,TRBV28,CASSSVGGRAKETQYF,TGTGCCAGCAGTTCGGTTGGGGGGAGGGCCAAAGAGACCCAGTACTTC
NA,NA,TRBJ2-7,TRBV11-1,CASSLTEGPYEQYF,TGTGCCAGCAGCTTAACTGAGGGCCCCTACGAGCAGTACTTC
NA,few,TRBJ2-1,TRBV29-1,CSAGRASYNEQFF,TGCAGCGCCGGACGGGCATCCTACAATGAGCAGTTCTTC
TRBD2,NA,TRBJ2-1,TRBV5-6,CASSPRPGTSGYNEQFF,TGTGCCAGCAGCCCCCGCCCCGGGACTAGCGGATACAATGAGCAGTTCTTC
NA,NA,TRBJ1-1,TRBV7-6,CASSSRGTEAFF,TGTGCCAGCAGCTCCCGCGGCACTGAAGCTTTCTTT
NA,once,TRBJ2-7,TRBV2,CASSEFRPEEAQYF,TGTGCCAGCAGTGAGTTCCGACCCGAAGAGGCCCAGTACTTC
NA,NA,TRBJ1-1,TRBV20-1,CSAALQGGGTEAFF,TGCAGTGCTGCACTACAGGGCGGTGGGACTGAAGCTTTCTTT
TRBD1,few,TRBJ1-1,TRBV29-1,CSVEAFGQGDTEAFF,TGCAGCGTTGAGGCGTTCGGACAGGGGGACACTGAAGCTTTCTTT
NA,NA,TRBJ1-2,TRBV7-2,CASSLGSQGSYGYTF,TGTGCCAGCAGCCTTGGTAGTCAGGGGAGCTATGGCTACACCTTC
TRBD2,few,TRBJ2-1,TRBV29-1,CSVELAGGNDEQFF,TGCAGCGTTGAGCTAGCGGGAGGCAACGATGAGCAGTTCTTC
NA,NA,TRBJ1-5,TRBV2,CASRDRDQPQHF,TGTGCCAGCAGAGACAGAGATCAGCCCCAGCATTTT
NA,NA,TRBJ1-1,TRBV12-3/TRBV12-4,CASSLRSRGPTEAFF,TGTGCCAGCAGTTTAAGGTCTAGGGGACCCACTGAAGCTTTCTTT
NA,once,TRBJ2-7,TRBV7-9,CASGSGADEQYF,TGTGCCAGCGGGAGCGGTGCGGACGAGCAGTACTTC
TRBD1,NA,TRBJ2-7,TRBV4-1,CASSQDRTGYSYEQYF,TGCGCCAGCAGCCAAGACAGGACAGGATACTCCTACGAGCAGTACTTC
NA,few,TRBJ2-1,TRBV11-1,CASSLSGGDQFF,TGTGCCAGCAGCTTAAGCGGCGGGGATCAGTTCTTC
NA,NA,TRBJ2-7,TRBV20-1,CSAAGVSSYEQYF,TGCAGTGCTGCAGGGGTAAGCTCCTACGAGCAGTACTTC
NA,NA,TRBJ2-5,TRBV3-1,CASSPRYQETQYF,TGTGCCAGCAGCCCAAGGTACCAAGAGACCCAGTACTTC
NA,NA,TRBJ2-2,TRBV20-1,CSAAPGDTVHTGELFF,TGCAGTGCAGCCCCAGGAGACACCGTACACACCGGGGAGCTGTTTTTT
NA,NA,TRBJ2-5,TRBV29-1,CSVVEGQETQYF,TGCAGCGTTGTCGAGGGCCAAGAGACCCAGTACTTC
NA,few,TRBJ2-4,TRBV29-1,CSVGAGQSKNIQYF,TGCAGCGTGGGGGCAGGGCAGAGCAAAAACATTCAGTACTTC
TRBD2,NA,TRBJ2-7,TRBV7-3,CASSLSGGMDEQYF,TGTGCCAGCAGCTTAAGCGGGGGGATGGACGAGCAGTACTTC
NA,once,TRBJ2-5,TRBV7-2,CASSVDYFETQYF,TGTGCCAGCAGCGTAGACTACTTTGAGACCCAGTACTTC
NA,few,TRBJ2-5,TRBV2,CASSEGGRGQTQYF,TGTGCCAGCAGTGAAGGGGGACGGGGACAGACCCAGTACTTC
NA,NA,TRBJ2-1,TRBV10-3,CAISLKGMGYNEQFF,TGTGCCATCAGTTTAAAGGGGATGGGCTACAATGAGCAGTTCTTC
TRBD1,NA,TRBJ2-1,TRBV10-2,CASRQGAAPYNEQFF,TGCGCCAGCAGACAGGGGGCTGCGCCATACAATGAGCAGTTCTTC
NA,NA,TRBJ2-1,TRBV7-7,CASSYGEGNEQFF,TGTGCTAGCAGTTACGGTGAGGGGAATGAGCAGTTCTTC
TRBD2,NA,TRBJ2-7,TRBV2,CASSGDYHYEQYF,TGTGCCAGCAGTGGGGACTACCACTACGAGCAGTACTTC